The source of this T cell receptor (beta chain) is a study of early T cells in non-severe SARS-CoV-2 infection. Study as a whole: The sequenced material was bulk RNA from unsorted whole blood, and its chains were unpaired. Study results and limitations: VDJdb matching, biased toward anti-spike CD8 responses, missed private and CD4 specificities.

The TCR library protocol was used to attach unique molecular identifiers. These identifiers were attached to individual cDNA molecules. TCRdb ran MiXCR on the 5' RACE reads and lists one entry per CDR3 protein. In the table there are just over 95,000 distinct CDR3 sequences, roughly 9.6% of which are singletons. This clonotype has only a few counts. Its matching antigen is unknown. Trimming removed 10 bases at V and 3 bases at J, with 19 bases between. The CDR3 has 14 residues. CDR1 MNHNS and CDR2 SASEGT come from the germline V gene. This receptor was identified in an adult who was a healthcare worker with PCR-confirmed SARS-CoV-2 infection or an uninfected control (not recorded which). The sequences come from whole blood, collected at baseline. The V gene is TRBV6-1, the J gene TRBJ2-7; no definite D call. The CDR3 loop is CATSTRPPLYEQYF. The CDR3 DNA sequence: TGTGCCACTTCGACGAGACCTCCCCTCTACGAGCAGTACTTC.